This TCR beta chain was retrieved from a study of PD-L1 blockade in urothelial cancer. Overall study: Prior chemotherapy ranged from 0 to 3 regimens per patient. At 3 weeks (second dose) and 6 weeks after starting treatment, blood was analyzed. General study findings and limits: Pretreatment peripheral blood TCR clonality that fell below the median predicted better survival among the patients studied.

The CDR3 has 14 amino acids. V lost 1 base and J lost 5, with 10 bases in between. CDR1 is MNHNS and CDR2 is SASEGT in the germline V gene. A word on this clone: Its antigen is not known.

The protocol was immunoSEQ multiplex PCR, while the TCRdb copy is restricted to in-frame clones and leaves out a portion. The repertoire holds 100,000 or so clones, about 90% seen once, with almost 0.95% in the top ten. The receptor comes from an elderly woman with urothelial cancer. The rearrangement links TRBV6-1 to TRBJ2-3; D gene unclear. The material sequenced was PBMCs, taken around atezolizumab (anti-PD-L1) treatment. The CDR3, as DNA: TGTGCCAGCAGTGAAGGATCGATGCGAGATACGCAGTATTTT. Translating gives CASSEGSMRDTQYF.